The 20 T cell receptor beta chains presented below share a single source sample, sequenced in a study of blood T cells in healthy people across ages. A J-beta primer mix and a sample-barcoded 5' primer were used in a second PCR of about 7 to 12 cycles. TCRdb re-analysed the 5' RACE reads in MiXCR, keeping a single row per CDR3 protein. This table has about 830,000 distinct CDR3 sequences, roughly 64% appearing once. Material for sequencing was blood. These receptors all come from a man aged 25-40 years in good health.

This clonotype was seen a handful of times. The chain is built from TRBV4-3 and TRBJ2-6; unclear D gene. Trimming pared 0 bases from V and 0 bases from J, leaving 9 bases between. This CDR3 is built from 17 residues. Germline V CDR1 and CDR2: LGHNA, YSLEER. Here the CDR3 reads CASSQDELISGANVLTF. As DNA, the CDR3 is TGCGCCAGCAGCCAAGACGAGCTCATCTCTGGGGCCAACGTCCTGACTTTC.

The chain has TRBV6-6 and TRBJ1-1; 10 bases are shared with TRBD1. J lost 6 bases, V lost 2 bases, and 6 bases had no gene match. CDR3 length: 15 amino acids. Germline CDR1 and CDR2: MNHNY and SVGAGI (reference sequence). CDR3 region: CASSYPGTGDSEAFF. CDR3 in DNA: TGTGCCAGCAGTTACCCCGGGACAGGGGATTCTGAAGCTTTCTTT.

This chain uses TRBV7-2 with TRBJ2-7; 13 positions match TRBD2. The CDR3 consists of 16 residues. With 4 bases clipped from V and 5 bases from J, the junction kept 8 bases outside the gene matches. CDR1 and CDR2 from the germline V gene are SGHTA and FQGNSA. This CDR3 reads CASSSWTSGRSNEQYF. For the CDR3, the DNA is TGTGCCAGCAGCTCTTGGACTAGCGGGAGATCCAACGAGCAGTACTTC.

The chain links TRBV6-2 or TRBV6-3 to TRBJ2-5; either TRBD1 or TRBD2 may fit D (5 bases each). CDR3 size: 16 residues. The germline V and J ends were trimmed by 5 bases and 1 base, with 17 bases remaining between them. The germline CDR1 and CDR2 sequences are MNHEY and SVGEGT. The CDR3 sequence: CASSDFSRDAQETQYF. In nucleotides, the CDR3 is TGTGCCAGCAGTGACTTTTCCCGGGACGCCCAAGAGACCCAGTACTTC.

Only a few counts were recorded for this clonotype. The chain is built from TRBV12-3 or TRBV12-4 and TRBJ2-1, with 13 nucleotides matching TRBD2. The CDR3 contains 16 residues. The V segment lost 3 bases and the J segment 11 bases; nucleotides outside the gene matches: 10. CDR3 coding DNA: TGTGCCAGCAGTTTTCTTGTCGGGACTAGCGGGACAAAGCAGTTCTTC. Translation gives CASSFLVGTSGTKQFF.

A few counts support this clonotype. This chain joins TRBV29-1 and TRBJ2-5; TRBD2 matches 8 bases. This CDR3 spans 15 amino acids. The V gene end was trimmed by 4 bases and the J gene end by 3 bases; junction bases not matched to a gene: 10. Per the germline V gene, CDR1 is SQVTM and CDR2 is ANQGSEA. The CDR3 DNA is TGCAGCGTTGGGGCCGGCGTACTAGCGGAAGAGACCCAGTACTTC. It encodes CSVGAGVLAEETQYF.

The chain couples TRBV10-3 to TRBJ2-1, with 8 bases matching TRBD2. Germline V gene sequence: CDR1 ENHRY, CDR2 SYGVKD. With 0 bases clipped from V and 9 bases from J, the junction kept 13 bases outside the gene matches. This CDR3 region has 17 residues. The CDR3 sequence is CAISESSGRSPLGEQFF. CDR3 DNA: TGTGCCATCAGTGAGTCGAGCGGGAGAAGCCCCCTAGGTGAGCAGTTCTTC.

This chain uses TRBV28 with TRBJ1-6; 8 bases line up with TRBD1. J lost 7 bases, V lost 8 bases, and 4 bases had no gene match. The CDR3 extends over 13 amino acids. Per germline, CDR1 MDHEN and CDR2 SYDVKM. The CDR3 is CASFGTGNSPLHF. CDR3 nucleotides: TGTGCCAGCTTCGGGACAGGCAATTCACCCCTCCACTTT.

The rearrangement links TRBV7-8 to TRBJ1-2; TRBD1 is a possible D gene (5 bases). From germline, CDR1 is SGHVS and CDR2 FQNEAQ. V was cut by 2 bases and J by 2 bases, with 18 bases left in between. CDR3 size: 17 residues. The CDR3 spells CASSLTGGYVTNYGYTF. CDR3 DNA sequence: TGTGCCAGCAGCTTAACAGGCGGCTACGTAACGAACTATGGCTACACCTTC.

The table lists this clonotype with a few counts. In DNA form, the CDR3 reads TGCAGTGCTAGTCGGCCGGGGAGAATAATGCTGCAGGCTTTCTTT. This sequence encodes CSASRPGRIMLQAFF. The J gene is TRBJ1-1, the V gene TRBV20-1; D not certain. V was trimmed by 3 bases and J by 11 bases, leaving 25 bases between them. CDR1 is DFQATT, CDR2 SNEGSKA, per germline (reference sequence). The CDR3 runs to 15 residues.

V and J are TRBV14 and TRBJ2-4; 8 bases map to TRBD1. The J call may not be correct, given that the DNA end is closer to TRBJ2-7. CDR1 and CDR2 (germline): SGHDN, FVKESK. The CDR3 is 15 amino acids. CDR3 loop: CASSQAQGAVYEQYF. In nucleotides, the CDR3 is TGTGCCAGCAGCCAAGCCCAGGGGGCGGTCTACGAGCAGTACTTC.

The chain couples TRBV20-1 to TRBJ2-1; TRBD1 might be the D (5 bases). The CDR3 has 14 residues. V lost 0 bases and J lost 6, with 12 bases in between. CDR1 is DFQATT and CDR2 is SNEGSKA in the germline V gene (reference sequence). CDR3 residues: CSARDRVWSNEQFF. CDR3 nucleotides: TGCAGTGCTAGAGACAGGGTATGGTCCAATGAGCAGTTCTTC.

The genes are TRBV12-3 or TRBV12-4 and TRBJ2-7; D unclear. Trimming cost V 3 bases and J 5 bases, with 17 bases left between them. The length of the CDR3 is 15 residues. The CDR3 region is CASSFFQARLHEQYF. The CDR3 DNA reads as TGTGCCAGCAGTTTCTTCCAGGCGAGACTCCACGAGCAGTACTTC.

This clonotype was seen more than once but under ten times. The chain couples TRBV4-2 to TRBJ2-7; D is possibly TRBD1 or TRBD2 (5 bases each). Trimming shortened V by 1 base and J by 4 bases, and 11 bases separated the two germline ends. Germline CDR1 is LGHNA and CDR2 is YNFKEQ. The CDR3 is made up of 14 amino acids. The DNA of the CDR3 is TGTGCCAGCAGCCAAGCCGGGACCACTTACGAGCAGTACTTC. Translated: CASSQAGTTYEQYF.

J is TRBJ2-1 and V is TRBV7-2, with TRBD1 matching 8 bases. Looked up from germline, CDR1 is SGHTA and CDR2 is FQGNSA. The CDR3 loop spans 17 amino acids. Germline trimming cut 1 base from V and 3 bases from J; bases unmatched to any gene: 8. The CDR3 DNA reads TGTGCCAGCAGCTTAGGGGGAGGACAGGGCTTCTACAATGAGCAGTTCTTC. Translated, it gives CASSLGGGQGFYNEQFF.

In the case of this clonotype: A single base separates this from a much larger clone, so it may be a read error. The rearrangement uses TRBV7-2 and TRBJ2-7; TRBD2 aligns across 10 bases. Germline lookup yields CDR1 SGHTA and CDR2 FQGNSA. The CDR3 consists of 14 residues. The V segment lost 5 bases and the J segment 7 bases; nucleotides outside the gene matches: 8. The CDR3 DNA reads as TGTGCCAGCAGCGCTGGACTAGCGGTGCGGGAGCAGTACTTC. Protein sequence: CASSAGLAVREQYF. The full variable domain, with the rest looked up from reference TRBV7-2 and TRBJ2-7, is GAGVSQSPSNKVTEKGKDVELRCDPISGHTALYWYRQSLGQGLEFLIYFQGNSAPDKSGLPSDRFSAERTGGSVSTLTIQRTQQEDSAVYLCASSAGLAVREQYFGPGTRLTVT.

There are a few counts of this clonotype. The J gene is TRBJ2-3, the V gene TRBV20-1; 12 nucleotides align to TRBD2. Germline V gene data show CDR1 as DFQATT and CDR2 as SNEGSKA (reference sequence). V was pared by 4 bases and J by 5 bases, with 10 bases of the junction left unmatched. The CDR3 covers 16 residues. This CDR3 reads CSAKKTSGSAGDTQYF. CDR3 nucleotide sequence: TGCAGTGCTAAAAAGACTAGCGGGAGCGCGGGAGATACGCAGTATTTT.

This clonotype came up a few times. The chain has TRBV11-3 and TRBJ2-7; no firm D call. The J call may be incorrect, as the DNA end agrees better with TRBJ2-5. The CDR3 is 12 amino acids. Germline V gives CDR1 SGHNT, CDR2 YENEEA. In nucleotides, the CDR3 is TGTGCCAGCGTCGGCACCCAAGAGACCCAGTACTTC. Translating it yields CASVGTQETQYF.

This clonotype was counted many times. The chain combines TRBV7-2 with TRBJ2-3; D not resolved. The CDR3 is 12 residues long. V lost 4 bases to trimming and J lost 4 bases, with 6 bases between them. The germline CDR1 and CDR2 sequences are SGHTA and FQGNSA. In DNA form, the CDR3 reads TGTGCCAGCAGCTCGTATGCAGATACGCAGTATTTT. This sequence encodes CASSSYADTQYF.

This clonotype has a single count. This chain links TRBV6-5 with TRBJ2-3; weak D call: TRBD1 (6 bases). From germline, CDR1 is MNHEY and CDR2 SVGAGI. Trimming took off 0 bases at V and 2 bases at J, with 15 bases between the two ends. The CDR3 runs 17 residues. The CDR3 DNA sequence: TGTGCCAGCAGTTACTCGATGACAGGTGGGGCCACAGATACGCAGTATTTT. Its translation is CASSYSMTGGATDTQYF.